The present TCR beta chain was sequenced within a study of T cells after yellow fever vaccination (dated by TCRdb to the late 2010s). Regarding the complete study: Libraries from fractions with low cell numbers were prepared with the SMART-Seq v4 Ultra Low Input RNA kit. To track T-cell clones before and after primary and booster YFV17D yellow fever vaccination, bulk TCR alpha and beta repertoires were sequenced longitudinally. Two healthy male donors made up the cohort, one aged 18 to 29 years and the other aged 30 to 39 years. Blood was drawn at multiple timepoints before and after primary and secondary immunization, with bulk PBMC replicates and cell subsets isolated.

The instrument given in TCRdb is Illumina NovaSeq 6000. Synthesis of TCR cDNA relied on 5'RACE template switching, a step that introduced a universal primer site along with unique molecular identifiers. Priming of cDNA synthesis was performed from both the TCR alpha and TCR beta constant segments. Library amplification involved two PCR steps, and the second step added sample barcodes and sequencing adapters. Sequencing of the libraries was done on either Illumina HiSeq 2500 (2x100 bp) or NovaSeq (2x150 bp). Regarding the original processing steps: Reads were demultiplexed and collapsed into UMI consensus sequences with MIGEC, and V(D)J alignment was performed with MiXCR. Vaccine-responding clonotypes were identified with edgeR using replicate PBMC samples, with FDR below 0.01 and a log2 fold change above 5 up to day 15 being required. Each bulk clonotype received a CD4 or CD8 identity based on whether the sequenced CD4 or CD8 repertoire contained that clonotype at higher abundance. TCRdb took the public reads, trimmed them with fastp at Q25, ran MiXCR for clone calling and kept in-frame beta chains. Every distinct CDR3 protein forms one entry, paired with its most common genes and DNA. The V and J calls, along with clone size, are taken from TCRdb and not from the paper's own processing. For this sample the table gives a few hundred thousand distinct CDR3 sequences, of which approximately 10% were detected only once. 3% to 4% of the sample is taken by the ten largest.

This clonotype appeared a few times. Its antigen remains undetermined. No much larger clonotype is one base removed from it; base qualities were not supplied. The treatment or condition label of this sample denotes: live attenuated yellow fever vaccine strain. PBMCs were isolated from peripheral blood using a standard Ficoll-Paque protocol. CD4 and CD8 T-cell fractions were isolated with Dynabeads CD4 and CD8 positive selection kits. RNA was extracted with TriZol from bulk PBMCs, CD4 and CD8 fractions, and dextramer-positive and dextramer-negative fractions. The paper as a whole reports these results and caveats: The study included only a couple of donors, which limits how far the findings can be generalized. After the booster, most clones that had expanded after primary vaccination were detected again (approximately 95% of CD4 and 70% to 90% of CD8), suggesting broad maintenance of memory. Computational filtering was needed because FACS-sorted repertoires could contain abundant contaminating clonotypes from the bulk population. A small fraction of clonotypes showed up in both the CD4 and CD8 compartments, probably as a result of convergent recombination. Compared with the primary T-cell response, the secondary T-cell response was weaker but faster, peaking on day 5 rather than day 15.

The specimen comprised CD4+ T cells sorted from PBMCs, sampled 5 days after the yellow fever booster vaccination. The TCR comes from a man younger than 30 who received the YFV17D yellow fever vaccine.

The CDR3 region has the sequence CASSGDRTKNIQYF. The DNA sequence reads TGTGCCAGTAGTGGCGACAGGACTAAAAACATTCAGTACTTC. The rearranged chain carries TRBV19 and TRBJ2-4; the D region possibly corresponds to TRBD1 (6 bases align). As encoded in the germline V gene (reference sequence), CDR1 is LNHDA while CDR2 is SQIVND. Including cysteine and phenylalanine, the CDR3 has 14 amino acids. Left in the record is the CDR3 DNA by itself, 42 bases read in frame from the first base. V drops 5 bases and J drops 4 bases, leaving 12 bases in between.